Below are 20 T cell receptor beta chains sequenced from a single sample in a study of blood T cells in healthy people across ages. The second PCR ran roughly 6 to 11 cycles with a sample-barcoded 5' primer and J-beta primers. TCRdb independently ran MiXCR on the 5' RACE reads; one entry per CDR3 protein. This sample has roughly 900,000 distinct CDR3 sequences; under 35% occur once, and the top ten carry around 15%. Sequencing was carried out using blood. The receptor set was obtained from a woman aged 80 or over in good health.

The J gene is TRBJ2-5, the V gene TRBV6-1; TRBD1 aligns across 7 bases. There are 14 residues in the CDR3. Trimming at V came to 4 bases and at J to 5 bases, leaving 7 bases not matched to a gene. Per germline, CDR1 MNHNS and CDR2 SASEGT. This chain's CDR3 is CASSGGTASETQYF. CDR3 bases: TGTGCCAGCAGTGGAGGGACAGCCTCCGAGACCCAGTACTTC.

Regarding this clonotype: Just one base apart from a much larger clone, this may be a read error. This chain joins TRBV29-1 and TRBJ2-2; 9 bases line up with TRBD2. The CDR3 extends over 15 amino acids. CDR1 and CDR2 from the germline V gene are SQVTM and ANQGSEA. The trim removed 3 bases at V and 5 bases at J, leaving 7 bases unmatched. CDR3: CSVERGGSGTGELFF. The CDR3 region has the DNA TGCAGCGTTGAGCGGGGGGGTTCTGGGACCGGGGAGCTGTTTTTT.

This clonotype was seen at least ten times. The rearrangement uses TRBV4-3 and TRBJ2-1; 8 positions agree with TRBD2. V trimming: 1 base; J trimming: 7 bases; junction bases outside the gene matches: 9. This CDR3 has 16 amino acids. Germline V gives CDR1 LGHNA, CDR2 YSLEER. CDR3 amino acids: CASSQAFRGGYNEQFF. The CDR3 DNA is TGCGCCAGCAGCCAAGCGTTCCGGGGGGGCTATAATGAGCAGTTCTTC.

This clonotype was counted at least ten times. The chain combines TRBV4-2 with TRBJ1-4; tentative D call: TRBD1 (6 bases). V was pared by 0 bases and J by 7 bases, with 21 bases between. The germline CDR1 and CDR2 sequences are LGHNA and YNFKEQ. The CDR3 loop spans 18 amino acids. CDR3 sequence (DNA): TGTGCCAGCAGCCAAGACGGCGGTGGGGGCGGAGGGAGTGAAAAACTGTTTTTT. This encodes CASSQDGGGGGGSEKLFF.

This clonotype was detected many times. The chain couples TRBV24-1 to TRBJ2-7, with D maybe TRBD2 (7 bases). The germline V gene encodes CDR1 KGHDR and CDR2 SFDVKD. The V and J ends lost 7 bases and 5 bases respectively, with 17 bases between them. The CDR3 covers 14 residues. The CDR3, as DNA: TGTGCCACCAGCGCTGTCGGGGGGCAGAACGAGCAGTACTTC. Translating it yields CATSAVGGQNEQYF.

Points on this clonotype: Given a much more abundant clone one base away, this may be a read error. The chain is built from TRBV25-1 and TRBJ2-4; TRBD2 aligns across 10 bases. The CDR3 extends over 15 amino acids. The V gene end was trimmed by 2 bases and the J gene end by 9 bases; junction bases not matched to a gene: 7. CDR1 and CDR2 (germline): MGHDK, SYGVNS. The CDR3 loop is CASSEPGLARSIQYF. CDR3 nucleotide sequence: TGTGCCAGCAGTGAACCGGGACTAGCGAGAAGCATTCAGTACTTC.

This clonotype was seen only a few times. The chain carries TRBV3-1 and TRBJ1-2; the match to TRBD1 covers 9 bases. Germline assignment: CDR1 LGHDT and CDR2 YNNKEL (reference sequence). This CDR3 has 14 residues. Losses at the gene ends were 4 bases for V and 8 bases for J; bases not matched to a gene: 8. In DNA form, the CDR3 reads TGTGCCAGCAGCCCCGGGACAGGGACGCGGGGCTACACCTTC. Translation gives CASSPGTGTRGYTF.

This clonotype has a count of ten or more. This chain links TRBV21-1 with TRBJ2-5. TRBV21-1 is labeled a pseudogene. The CDR3 runs to 16 residues. In DNA, the CDR3 is TGTGCCAGCAGCCTCGAGGATAGCAGACGCAATGAGACCCAGTACTTC. Its translation is CASSLEDSRRNETQYF.

The CDR3: CASSSLAALSYEQYF. As DNA, the CDR3 is TGTGCCAGCAGCTCTCTAGCGGCGCTCTCCTACGAGCAGTACTTC. This chain links TRBV7-2 with TRBJ2-7; TRBD2 agrees at 7 bases. Germline assignment: CDR1 SGHTA and CDR2 FQGNSA. V was pared by 4 bases and J by 0 bases, with 6 bases of the junction left unmatched. The CDR3 has 15 residues.

This clonotype was detected many times. The chain carries TRBV4-2 and TRBJ2-5; TRBD1 is a possible D gene (7 bases). V lost 0 bases and J 3 bases, leaving 14 bases between the germline ends. CDR3 length equals 16 residues. Germline CDR1 is LGHNA and CDR2 is YNFKEQ. The CDR3 DNA sequence: TGTGCCAGCAGCCAAGATCAGGGGGGCCAAAAAGAGACCCAGTACTTC. Translating it yields CASSQDQGGQKETQYF.

This clonotype occurred many times. V is TRBV5-1 and J is TRBJ2-6; D gene ambiguous. The CDR3 consists of 15 residues. Germline V CDR1 and CDR2: SGHRS, YFSETQ. V gave up 4 bases and J gave up 0 bases, with 8 bases separating them. The CDR3 protein is CASSPPVSGANVLTF. The CDR3 bases are TGCGCCAGCAGCCCGCCCGTCTCTGGGGCCAACGTCCTGACTTTC.

This clonotype was picked up many times. The V gene is TRBV27, the J gene TRBJ2-1; 11 bases align to TRBD2. CDR1 is MNHEY, CDR2 SMNVEV, per germline (reference sequence). The CDR3 is made up of 15 amino acids. Losses at the gene ends were 2 bases for V and 12 bases for J; bases not matched to a gene: 9. For the CDR3, the DNA is TGTGCCAGCAGTTTACGGGTAGCGGGGGGGCTCCGGCAGTTCTTC. This sequence encodes CASSLRVAGGLRQFF.

This clonotype was seen at least ten times. The chain carries TRBV6-5 and TRBJ2-1; no reliable D call. The CDR3 loop spans 14 amino acids. In germline, CDR1 is MNHEY, CDR2 SVGAGI. V lost 5 bases to trimming and J lost 6 bases, with 14 bases between them. The CDR3, as DNA: TGTGCCAGCAGTAAGAGCCCAGTTACCAATGAGCAGTTCTTC. Translation gives CASSKSPVTNEQFF.

V usage is TRBV12-3 or TRBV12-4 and J usage is TRBJ1-4, with D perhaps matching TRBD1 (5 bases). The CDR3 length is 14 residues. V dropped 6 bases and J dropped 6 bases, with 14 bases sitting between them. This chain's CDR3 is CASRYRRRDEKLFF. The CDR3 DNA sequence: TGTGCCAGCAGGTACAGGAGGCGAGATGAAAAACTGTTTTTT.

A remark on this clonotype: Just one base apart from a much larger clone, this may be a read error. The J gene is TRBJ2-7, the V gene TRBV5-5; D gene ambiguous. The CDR3 sequence is 13 residues long. Trimming pared 2 bases from V and 0 bases from J, leaving 6 bases between. From germline, CDR1 is SGHKS and CDR2 YYEKEE (reference sequence). The CDR3 region is CASSFSVSYEQYV. For the CDR3, the DNA is TGTGCCAGCAGCTTCAGCGTCTCCTACGAGCAGTACGTC.

The V and J genes are TRBV7-3 and TRBJ2-1; D may be TRBD1 or TRBD2 (5 bases each). Germline V gives CDR1 SGHTA, CDR2 FQGTGA. Between the trimmed V and J ends, which lost 2 bases and 9 bases, there was a span of 17 bases. The CDR3 totals 15 residues. The CDR3 DNA reads as TGTGCCAGCAGCTTACGTAAGATGGGGGTCGGTGAGCAGTTCTTC. Translation: CASSLRKMGVGEQFF.

About this clonotype: With a much larger clone just one base away, this may be a read error. The genes are TRBV6-2 or TRBV6-3 and TRBJ2-3; possibly TRBD2 for D (5 bases). CDR3 size: 15 residues. CDR1 and CDR2 (germline): MNHEY, SVGEGT. CDR3: CAGSSPRLFTDTQYF. The CDR3 nucleotides are TGTGCCGGCAGTTCCCCGCGACTATTCACAGATACGCAGTATTTT.

The gene calls are TRBV12-3 or TRBV12-4 and TRBJ1-4; 7 nucleotides agree with TRBD1. J lost 2 bases, V lost 5 bases, and 14 bases had no gene match. The CDR3 spans 18 residues. CDR3 sequence reads: CASSRPTGRYTTNEKLFF. The CDR3 DNA reads as TGTGCCAGCAGTCGCCCGACAGGGAGGTATACGACTAATGAAAAACTGTTTTTT.

This clonotype was recorded at least ten times. The rearrangement links TRBV6-2 or TRBV6-3 to TRBJ2-1; 12 bases fit TRBD2. CDR1 and CDR2 from the germline V gene are MNHEY and SVGEGT. There are 16 residues in the CDR3. J was trimmed by 6 bases and V by 2 bases; bases with no gene match: 5. CDR3 sequence: CASSYLAGGPPNEQFF. CDR3 nucleotides: TGTGCCAGCAGTTACCTAGCGGGGGGGCCCCCCAATGAGCAGTTCTTC.

In this sample, this clonotype turned up many times. The chain employs TRBV20-1 and TRBJ2-7; D is uncertain. V was cut by 8 bases and J by 4 bases, with 18 bases left in between. Germline lookup yields CDR1 DFQATT and CDR2 SNEGSKA (reference sequence). The CDR3 runs 13 residues. The CDR3 DNA is TGCAGTCCCCAGAAGCCGCTAACTTACGAGCAGTACTTC. It yields the protein CSPQKPLTYEQYF.